The entry that follows covers one T cell receptor (beta chain) sequence. Across several immunoSEQ plates, the genomic DNA of each subset was split evenly. Generated by immunoSEQ multiplex PCR, the TCRdb table keeps only in-frame clones and is missing some. The sample includes about 2 million clones, roughly 96% of them seen just once. The germline CDR1 and CDR2 sequences are LGHNA and YNFKEQ. The CDR3 spans 15 residues. After removal of 5 bases from V and 8 bases from J, the junction contained 12 bases not matched to a gene. The data were obtained in a study of shared clonotypes between healthy human individuals. As for the study in general: Contributing individuals were a couple of females and a few males aged 18 to 49.

The sequence was collected from a man between 18 and 35 years old in good health. Material: naive CD4+ T cells sorted from blood. Indicated subset: CD45RA+ positively selected. This chain uses TRBV4-2 with TRBJ2-1; 7 nucleotides match TRBD2. CDR3 amino acids: CASSSDQRGSYEQFF. DNA for the CDR3: TGTGCCAGCAGCTCAGACCAGCGCGGGAGCTATGAGCAGTTCTTC.